This note documents a single TCR beta chain sequence. This sample was included in a study of blood T cell repertoires in COVID-19. Assay used: immunoSEQ multiplex PCR; TCRdb lists only in-frame clones, some missing. The sample includes 400,000 to 550,000 clones, around nine tenths seen only once; the top ten take approximately 2%. CDR1 and CDR2 from the germline V gene are KGHSH and LQKENI. The CDR3 consists of 14 residues. The V end lost 2 bases, the J end lost 2 bases, and 9 bases lay between the germline ends. The sequencing input was PBMCs or T cells enriched from blood (not recorded which). The genes are TRBV18 and TRBJ1-2; D unresolved. The clonotype originates from a woman under 30 with acute COVID-19. CDR3 loop: CASSPTGNNYGYTF. CDR3 bases: TGTGCCAGCTCACCAACCGGGAACAACTATGGCTACACCTTC. The whole variable domain, filled in from reference TRBV18 and TRBJ1-2, reads NAGVMQNPRHLVRRRGQEARLRCSPMKGHSHVYWYRQLPEEGLKFMVYLQKENIIDESGMPKERFSAEFPKEGPSILRIQQVVRGDSAAYFCASSPTGNNYGYTFGSGTRLTVV.